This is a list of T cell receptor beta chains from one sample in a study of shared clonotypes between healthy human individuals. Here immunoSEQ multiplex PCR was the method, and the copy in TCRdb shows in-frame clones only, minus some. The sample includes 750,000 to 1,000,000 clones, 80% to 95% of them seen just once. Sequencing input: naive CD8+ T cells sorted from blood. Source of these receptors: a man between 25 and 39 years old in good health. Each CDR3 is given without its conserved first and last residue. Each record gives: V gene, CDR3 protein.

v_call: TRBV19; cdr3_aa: ASSMGGRVGYNEQF
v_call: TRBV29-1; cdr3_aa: SAFLKDRSTDTQY
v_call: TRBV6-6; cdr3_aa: ASSYGRDSGF
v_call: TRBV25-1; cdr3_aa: ASSEGDRFEYSYEQY
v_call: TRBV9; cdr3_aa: ASSVATDTRTSGTYTDTQY
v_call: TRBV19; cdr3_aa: AAGSDYNEQF
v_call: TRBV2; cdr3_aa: ASSQVSGTSGATVQF
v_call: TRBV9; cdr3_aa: ASRQGGALT
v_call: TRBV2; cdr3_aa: ASRPRVADSYEQY
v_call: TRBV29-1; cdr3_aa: SVANGLGPYEQY
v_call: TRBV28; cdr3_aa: ASSLRLAGAYEQY
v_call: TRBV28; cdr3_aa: ASTPFRIGGSGNTIY
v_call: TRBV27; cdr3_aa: ASSYRNNYGYT
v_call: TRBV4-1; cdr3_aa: ASSPRGGSGKEAGH
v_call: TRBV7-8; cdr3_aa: ASSPRTGYRYDSYEQY
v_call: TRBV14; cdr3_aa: ASSQYAFNEQF
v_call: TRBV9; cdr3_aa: ASSPHSGRADTQY
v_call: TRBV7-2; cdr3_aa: ASSPSVTDRVETQY
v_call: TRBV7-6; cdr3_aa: ASSLGGGNQPQH
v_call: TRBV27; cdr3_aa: ASSFMGQTNIQY
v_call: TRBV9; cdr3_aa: ASSVGFMGTDKEGDTIY
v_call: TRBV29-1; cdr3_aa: SVGPDRGNEQY
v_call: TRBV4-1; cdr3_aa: ASLGLAGNNEQF
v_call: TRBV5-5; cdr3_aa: ASSLGTVNYGYT
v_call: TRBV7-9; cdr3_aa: ASSLESGGLAGPNNEQF
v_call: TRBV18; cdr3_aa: ASSPPLGRAADTQY
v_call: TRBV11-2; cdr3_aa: ASSTGTGSVEKLF
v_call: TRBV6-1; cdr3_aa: ASSEAGGRVGIFYGYT
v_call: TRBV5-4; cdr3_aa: ASKSTEGYT
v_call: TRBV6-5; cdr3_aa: ASSPGYQETQY
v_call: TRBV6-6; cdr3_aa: ASSYPGQYPVHEQF
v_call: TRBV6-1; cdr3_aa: ASSEAQVRLASDNEQF
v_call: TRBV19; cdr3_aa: ASSSGEAIRTDTQY
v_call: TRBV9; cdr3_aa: ASSVGTSSTDTQY
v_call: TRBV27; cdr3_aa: ASSLSRTGGNEQF
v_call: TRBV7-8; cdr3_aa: ASSFEASEETQY
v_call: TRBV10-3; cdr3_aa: AISGRETLLDEQF
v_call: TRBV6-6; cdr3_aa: ASSYGQGLTEAF
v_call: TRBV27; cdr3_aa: ASSLSGSYEQY
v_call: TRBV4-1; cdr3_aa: ASSQAAGGPVFEQY
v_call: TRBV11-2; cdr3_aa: ASSLPGEQY
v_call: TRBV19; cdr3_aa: ASSRTGTGNTGELF
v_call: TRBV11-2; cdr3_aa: ASSLMSTTYEQY
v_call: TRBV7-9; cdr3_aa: ASSSPSGDFGYT
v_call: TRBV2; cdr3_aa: ASPTGTGGLDTQY
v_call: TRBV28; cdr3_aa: ASSFWTGEDSQPQH
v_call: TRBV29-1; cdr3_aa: SVKSPGTIYEQY
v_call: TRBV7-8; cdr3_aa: ASSFKDTARTNYGYT
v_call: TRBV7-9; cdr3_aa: ASSLEQGNTGELF
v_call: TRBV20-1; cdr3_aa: SAPPGNEQF
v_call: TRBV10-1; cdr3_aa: ASSVSGETQY
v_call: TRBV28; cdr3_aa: ATGWDSPTDTQY
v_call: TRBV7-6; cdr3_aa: ASSRSGQGNVMEKLF
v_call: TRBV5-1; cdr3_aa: ASSLTGSPETQY
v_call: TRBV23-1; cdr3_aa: ASSQSAGIYSNQPQH
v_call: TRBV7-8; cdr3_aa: ASSPTDTNYGYT
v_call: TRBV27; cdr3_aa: ASSLRSGQDQETQY
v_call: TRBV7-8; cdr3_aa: ASSSSSDTRSWDYGYT
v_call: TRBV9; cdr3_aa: ASSVGSSGRGTDTQY